This TCR beta chain emerged from a study of T cell repertoires in cytomegalovirus infection. On this clonotype itself: As yet, its antigen is unknown.

The CDR3 totals 14 residues. The trim removed 7 bases at V and 1 base at J, leaving 1 base unmatched. The germline CDR1 and CDR2 sequences are ENHRY and SYGVKD. One entry per CDR3 protein, called by TCRdb with MiXCR from the reads. Altogether 750,000 to 900,000 distinct CDR3 sequences are present, 25% to 30% being singletons, with the ten largest covering around 13%. The source was cultured CD8+ T cells from PBMCs, collected from culture after CMV antigen stimulation. The clonotype comes from a human donor in good health (CMV status not recorded). Some clones in this sample may be carry-over from other donors' samples. The chain couples TRBV10-3 to TRBJ2-2, with 9 positions matching TRBD1. The CDR3 region is CAIKDRGNTGELFF. DNA for the CDR3: TGTGCCATCAAGGACAGGGGGAACACCGGGGAGCTGTTTTTT.